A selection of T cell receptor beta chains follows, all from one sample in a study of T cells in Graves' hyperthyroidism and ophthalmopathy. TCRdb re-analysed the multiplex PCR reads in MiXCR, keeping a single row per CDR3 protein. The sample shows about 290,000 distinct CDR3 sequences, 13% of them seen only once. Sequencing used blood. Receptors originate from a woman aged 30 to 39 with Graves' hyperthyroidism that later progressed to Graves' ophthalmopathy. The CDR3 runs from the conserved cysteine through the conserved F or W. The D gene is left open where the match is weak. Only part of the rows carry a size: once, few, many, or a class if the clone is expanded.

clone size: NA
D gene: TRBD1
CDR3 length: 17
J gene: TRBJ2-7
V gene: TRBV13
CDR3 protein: CASSPNNRGASYNEQYF
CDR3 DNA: TGTGCCAGCAGTCCCAACAACAGGGGAGCCTCCTACAATGAGCAGTACTTC

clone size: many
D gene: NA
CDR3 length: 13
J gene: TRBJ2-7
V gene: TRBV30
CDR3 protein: CAWSLWGVLEQYF
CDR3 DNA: TGTGCCTGGAGTCTGTGGGGCGTTTTAGAGCAGTACTTC

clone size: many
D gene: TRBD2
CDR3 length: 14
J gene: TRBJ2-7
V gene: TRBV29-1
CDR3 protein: CSAGKGSSGGEQYF
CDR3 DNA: TGCAGCGCTGGAAAAGGATCCAGCGGGGGAGAGCAGTACTTC

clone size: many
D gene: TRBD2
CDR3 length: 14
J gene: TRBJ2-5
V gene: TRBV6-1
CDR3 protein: CASHGSGSAETQYF
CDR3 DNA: TGTGCCAGCCATGGGAGCGGGAGTGCCGAGACCCAGTACTTC

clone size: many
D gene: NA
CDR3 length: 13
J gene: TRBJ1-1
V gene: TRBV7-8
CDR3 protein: CASLRGTGTEAFF
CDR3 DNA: TGTGCCAGCCTTCGGGGTACAGGCACTGAAGCTTTCTTT

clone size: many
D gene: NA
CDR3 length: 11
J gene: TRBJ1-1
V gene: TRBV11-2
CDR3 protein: CASSLEVEAFF
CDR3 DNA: TGTGCCAGCAGCTTAGAAGTTGAAGCTTTCTTT

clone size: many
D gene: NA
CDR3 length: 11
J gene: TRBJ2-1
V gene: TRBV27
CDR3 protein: CASTERGEQFF
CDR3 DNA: TGTGCCAGCACCGAACGAGGGGAGCAGTTCTTC

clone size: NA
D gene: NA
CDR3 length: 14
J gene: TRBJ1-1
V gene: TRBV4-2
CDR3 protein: CASSQNWGGTEAFF
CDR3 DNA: TGTGCCAGCAGCCAAAACTGGGGGGGCACTGAAGCTTTCTTT

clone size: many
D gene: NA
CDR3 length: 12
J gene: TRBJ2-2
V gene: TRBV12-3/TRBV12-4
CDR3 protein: CASNRAAGELFF
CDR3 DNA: TGTGCCAGCAATCGGGCGGCCGGGGAGCTGTTTTTT

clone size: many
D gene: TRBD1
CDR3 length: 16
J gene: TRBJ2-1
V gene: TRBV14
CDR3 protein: CASSQARDRGFHEQFF
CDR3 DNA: TGTGCCAGCAGCCAAGCCCGGGACAGGGGTTTCCATGAGCAGTTCTTC

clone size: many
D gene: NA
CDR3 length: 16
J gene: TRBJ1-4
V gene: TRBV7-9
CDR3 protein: CASSRLIQETNEKLFF
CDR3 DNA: TGTGCCAGCAGCCGCTTAATACAAGAAACTAATGAAAAACTGTTTTTT

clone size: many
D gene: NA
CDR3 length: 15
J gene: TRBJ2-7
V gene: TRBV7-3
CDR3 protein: CASSSYLPPLEEQYF
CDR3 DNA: TGTGCCAGCAGCTCCTATCTACCCCCATTGGAAGAGCAGTACTTC

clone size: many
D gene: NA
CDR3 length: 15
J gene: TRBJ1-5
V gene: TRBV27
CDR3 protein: CASSLTFRVNQPQHF
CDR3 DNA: TGTGCCAGCAGTCTAACGTTCAGGGTTAATCAGCCCCAGCATTTT

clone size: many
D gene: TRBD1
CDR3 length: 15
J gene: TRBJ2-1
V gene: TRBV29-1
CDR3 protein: CSVEAGTGSYNEQFF
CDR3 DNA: TGCAGCGTTGAAGCGGGGACAGGATCGTACAATGAGCAGTTCTTC

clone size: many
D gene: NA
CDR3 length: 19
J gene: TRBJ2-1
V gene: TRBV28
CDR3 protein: CASSLVALQERSPRNEQFF
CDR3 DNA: TGTGCCAGCAGTTTAGTAGCGCTTCAGGAGCGGTCACCGAGGAATGAGCAGTTCTTC

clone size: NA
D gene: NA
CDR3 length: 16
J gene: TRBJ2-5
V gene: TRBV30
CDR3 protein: CAWSARQEWYQETQYF
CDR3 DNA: TGTGCCTGGAGTGCACGACAAGAATGGTACCAAGAGACCCAGTACTTC

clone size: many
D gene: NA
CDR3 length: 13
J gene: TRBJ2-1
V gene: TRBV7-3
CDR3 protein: CASSSDSINEQFF
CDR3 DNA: TGTGCCAGCAGCTCCGACTCAATCAATGAGCAGTTCTTC

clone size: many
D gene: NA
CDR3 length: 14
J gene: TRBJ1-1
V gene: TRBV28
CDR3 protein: CASSLFSPRAEAFF
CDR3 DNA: TGTGCCAGCAGTTTATTTAGCCCACGGGCTGAAGCTTTCTTT

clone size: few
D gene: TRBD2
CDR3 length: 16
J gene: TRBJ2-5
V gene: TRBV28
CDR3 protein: CASSLFGWGLAGDSNF
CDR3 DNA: TGTGCCAGCAGTTTATTTGGGTGGGGACTAGCGGGAGATTCCAACTTC

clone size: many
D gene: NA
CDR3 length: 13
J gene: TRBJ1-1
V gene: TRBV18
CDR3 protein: CASSPGTNTEAFF
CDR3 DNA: TGTGCCAGCTCACCAGGGACTAACACTGAAGCTTTCTTT

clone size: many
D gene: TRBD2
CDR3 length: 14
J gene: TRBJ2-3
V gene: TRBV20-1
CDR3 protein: CSASRAGATDTQYF
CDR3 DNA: TGCAGTGCTAGTCGGGCGGGAGCCACAGATACGCAGTATTTT

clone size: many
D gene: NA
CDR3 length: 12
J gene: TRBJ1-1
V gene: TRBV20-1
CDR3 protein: CSAREVNTEAFF
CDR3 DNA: TGCAGTGCTAGAGAGGTAAACACTGAAGCTTTCTTT

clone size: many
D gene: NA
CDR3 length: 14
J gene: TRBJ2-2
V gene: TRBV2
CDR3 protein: CARSTGGTFGELFF
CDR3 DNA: TGTGCCAGGTCGACAGGAGGAACTTTCGGGGAGCTGTTTTTT

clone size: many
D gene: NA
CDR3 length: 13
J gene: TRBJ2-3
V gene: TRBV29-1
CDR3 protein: CSVRRGNTDTQYF
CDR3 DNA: TGCAGCGTTCGTAGGGGTAACACAGATACGCAGTATTTT

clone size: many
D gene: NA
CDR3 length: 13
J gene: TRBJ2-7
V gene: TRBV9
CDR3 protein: CASSSGMGYEQYF
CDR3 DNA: TGTGCCAGCAGCTCCGGGATGGGGTACGAGCAGTACTTC

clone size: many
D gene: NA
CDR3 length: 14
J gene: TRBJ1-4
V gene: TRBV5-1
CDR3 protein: CASSYGASNEKLFF
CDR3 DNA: TGCGCCAGCAGTTACGGGGCCAGCAATGAAAAACTGTTTTTT

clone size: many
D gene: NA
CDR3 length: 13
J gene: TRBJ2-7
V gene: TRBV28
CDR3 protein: CASSTTPGYEQYF
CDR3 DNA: TGTGCCAGCAGCACCACACCAGGGTACGAGCAGTACTTC

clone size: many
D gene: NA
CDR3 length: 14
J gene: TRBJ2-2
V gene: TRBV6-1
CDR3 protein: CASSWDLPAGELFF
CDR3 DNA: TGTGCCAGCAGCTGGGACTTACCGGCCGGGGAGCTGTTTTTT

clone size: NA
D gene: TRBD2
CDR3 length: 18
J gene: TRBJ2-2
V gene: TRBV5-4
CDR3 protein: CASSSHSVGLAGAGELFF
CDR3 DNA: TGTGCCAGCAGCTCCCATTCGGTGGGACTAGCGGGAGCCGGGGAGCTGTTTTTT

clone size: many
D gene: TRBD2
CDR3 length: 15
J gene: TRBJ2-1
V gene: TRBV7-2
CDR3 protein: CASSLVVTSGHEQFF
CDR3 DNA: TGTGCCAGCAGCTTAGTCGTAACTAGCGGGCATGAGCAGTTCTTC

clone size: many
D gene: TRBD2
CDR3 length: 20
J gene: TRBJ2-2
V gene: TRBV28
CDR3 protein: CASSLYPWFSGGRNTGELFF
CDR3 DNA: TGTGCCAGCAGTTTATACCCCTGGTTTAGCGGGGGAAGGAACACCGGGGAGCTGTTTTTT